The next 9 T cell receptor beta chains were all read from a single sample in a study of blood T cell repertoires in COVID-19. Libraries were prepared by immunoSEQ multiplex PCR; TCRdb keeps only in-frame clonotypes and omits some of them. The sample yields around 25,000 clones, 90% to 95% seen once. Sequencing used peripheral blood. These receptors all come from a human donor in a cohort sampled during active COVID-19.

V usage is TRBV27 and J usage is TRBJ2-1; D ambiguous. Germline V gives CDR1 MNHEY, CDR2 SMNVEV (reference sequence). The CDR3 has 11 residues. V was cut by 3 bases and J by 8 bases, with 5 bases left in between. CDR3 coding DNA: TGTGCCAGCAGTTTTTTCGATGAGCAGTTCTTC. This codes for CASSFFDEQFF.

This rearrangement joins TRBV9 to TRBJ1-5, with D unclear. The germline V gene has CDR1 SGDLS and CDR2 YYNGEE. The CDR3 loop spans 15 amino acids. Between the trimmed V and J ends, which lost 0 bases and 6 bases, there was a span of 13 bases. CDR3 in DNA: TGTGCCAGCAGCGTAGATGGCGGAGGCACTCAGCCCCAGCATTTT. As protein: CASSVDGGGTQPQHF.

The chain recombines TRBV5-1 with TRBJ2-5, with D possibly being TRBD1 (6 bases). The ends were cut back, 4 bases at V and 1 base at J, with 8 bases in the middle. There are 13 residues in the CDR3. Germline values: CDR1 SGHRS, CDR2 YFSETQ. CDR3 DNA sequence: TGCGCCAGCAGCCAGGACAGCCAAGAGACCCAGTACTTC. This codes for CASSQDSQETQYF.

The J gene is TRBJ2-2, the V gene TRBV29-1, with D perhaps TRBD2 (5 bases). The V and J ends lost 7 bases and 0 bases respectively, with 12 bases between them. CDR1 is SQVTM, CDR2 ANQGSEA, per germline. This CDR3 contains 14 residues. The DNA for the CDR3 is TGCAGCGCAGCGGTATCTCCGAACACCGGGGAGCTGTTTTTT. Amino acids: CSAAVSPNTGELFF.

The chain couples TRBV5-8 to TRBJ1-1; D possibly corresponds to TRBD1 (6 bases). V lost 4 bases and J 7 bases, leaving 17 bases between the germline ends. The CDR3 extends over 14 amino acids. CDR1 and CDR2 from the germline V gene are SGHTS and YDEGEE. The CDR3 DNA sequence: TGTGCCAGCAGCCCACGGGGGGGCGTTTTTGAAGCTTTCTTT. Protein: CASSPRGGVFEAFF.

The J gene is TRBJ2-7, the V gene TRBV5-1; 8 positions agree with TRBD2. The CDR3 has 14 residues. The V segment lost 3 bases and the J segment 4 bases; nucleotides outside the gene matches: 6. CDR1 and CDR2 (germline): SGHRS, YFSETQ. CDR3 sequence (DNA): TGCGCCAGCAGCTGGCGGGGGGCGGCATACGAGCAGTACTTC. Translated: CASSWRGAAYEQYF.

The chain couples TRBV3-1 (or the pseudogene TRBV3-2) to TRBJ2-2, with D possibly matching TRBD2 (6 bases). With 0 bases removed from V and 4 bases from J, the gap between germline ends came to 15 bases. CDR1 and CDR2 from the germline V gene are LGHDT and YNNKEL (reference sequence). The CDR3 is made up of 17 amino acids. CDR3 loop: CASSQEAGTRGTGELFF. CDR3 in DNA: TGTGCCAGCAGCCAAGAAGCGGGCACACGGGGCACCGGGGAGCTGTTTTTT.

The chain employs TRBV11-3 and TRBJ2-1, with TRBD1 identical over 8 bases. V gave up 5 bases and J gave up 6 bases; unmatched junction bases: 3. The germline gives CDR1 SGHNT, CDR2 YENEEA. The CDR3 loop spans 13 amino acids. CDR3 amino acids: CASSGDRLNEQFF. CDR3 coding DNA: TGTGCCAGCAGCGGGGACAGGCTCAATGAGCAGTTCTTC.

The CDR3 nucleotides read TGTGCCAGTAGTAGACGCCGGGAAACCCAAGAGACCCAGTACTTC. It specifies CASSRRRETQETQYF. The chain is built from TRBV19 and TRBJ2-5, with D possibly matching TRBD2 (5 bases). This CDR3 is built from 15 residues. Per the germline V gene, CDR1 is LNHDA and CDR2 is SQIVND (reference sequence). The ends were cut back, 4 bases at V and 1 base at J, with 13 bases in the middle.